The 18 T cell receptor beta chains below were found in one sample sequenced in a study of shared clonotypes between healthy human individuals. The method was immunoSEQ multiplex PCR; TCRdb's version includes in-frame clones alone and lacks a portion of them. This table holds 2,100,000 or so clones, roughly 95% found once. The specimen was naive CD4+ T cells sorted from blood. The sample's subset: CD45RA+ positively selected. These receptors all stem from a man between 18 and 29 years old in good health.

The chain combines TRBV5-1 with TRBJ2-2; D may correspond to TRBD1 or TRBD2 (6 bases each). Germline V gene lookup returns CDR1 SGHRS and CDR2 YFSETQ. The CDR3 covers 16 residues. V shed 3 bases and J shed 3 bases, with 15 bases lying between them. The CDR3 coding sequence is TGCGCCAGCAGCTGGGGGGCTAGCGCCTACACCGGGGAGCTGTTTTTT. Its protein product is CASSWGASAYTGELFF.

The gene calls are TRBV28 and TRBJ1-5, with D perhaps matching TRBD1 (6 bases). The V end lost 3 bases, the J end lost 3 bases, and 9 bases lay between the germline ends. The CDR3 sequence is 14 residues long. CDR1 and CDR2 (germline): MDHEN, SYDVKM. CDR3 sequence reads: CASSFAGVNQPQHF. In DNA form, the CDR3 reads TGTGCCAGCAGTTTCGCAGGGGTCAATCAGCCCCAGCATTTT.

The V and J genes are TRBV29-1 and TRBJ1-2, with D possibly matching TRBD1 (5 bases). Germline V CDR1 and CDR2: SQVTM, ANQGSEA. Trimming cost V 4 bases and J 2 bases, with 11 bases left between them. This CDR3 spans 13 amino acids. CDR3 bases: TGCAGCGTTGCTGTGCAGGGCAACTATGGCTACACCTTC. Translation gives CSVAVQGNYGYTF.

This clone was detected only once. This sequence joins TRBV7-2 and TRBJ2-2; 7 nucleotides align to TRBD2. The CDR3 has 16 amino acids. J was trimmed by 1 base and V by 3 bases; bases with no gene match: 5. CDR1 and CDR2 from the germline V gene are SGHTA and FQGNSA. CDR3 region: CASSFYGGGNTGELFF. For the CDR3, the DNA is TGTGCCAGCAGCTTCTACGGCGGGGGGAACACCGGGGAGCTGTTTTTT. The whole variable domain, remainder taken from reference TRBV7-2 and TRBJ2-2, is GAGVSQSPSNKVTEKGKDVELRCDPISGHTALYWYRQSLGQGLEFLIYFQGNSAPDKSGLPSDRFSAERTGGSVSTLTIQRTQQEDSAVYLCASSFYGGGNTGELFFGEGSRLTVL.

V usage is TRBV30 and J usage is TRBJ1-4; no firm D call. CDR3 length: 16 amino acids. CDR1 GTSNPN and CDR2 SVGIG come from the germline V gene (reference sequence). V gave up 1 base and J gave up 5 bases, with 17 bases separating them. The chain's CDR3 is CAWSGPYRARNEKLFF. CDR3 in DNA: TGTGCCTGGAGTGGGCCTTACCGGGCCCGAAATGAAAAACTGTTTTTT.

The rearrangement links TRBV15 to TRBJ2-2; 9 positions agree with TRBD2. Germline V lookup: CDR1 LNHNV, CDR2 YYDKDF (reference sequence). This CDR3 is built from 20 residues. With 0 bases clipped from V and 5 bases from J, the junction kept 16 bases outside the gene matches. The CDR3 DNA sequence: TGTGCCACCAGCAGAGATCGTACCCGGCGGGAGGGGATGCGGACCGGGGAGCTGTTTTTT. This codes for CATSRDRTRREGMRTGELFF.

The chain is built from TRBV18 and TRBJ1-2; the D gene is possibly TRBD1 (6 bases). From germline, CDR1 is KGHSH and CDR2 LQKENI. Trimming shortened V by 1 base and J by 8 bases, and 17 bases separated the two germline ends. The CDR3 sequence is 15 residues long. CDR3 loop: CASSPLDSSIDGYTF. CDR3 nucleotide sequence: TGTGCCAGCTCACCACTGGACAGTAGTATTGACGGCTACACCTTC.

V is TRBV4-1 and J is TRBJ2-7; D might be TRBD1 (6 bases). The V end lost 0 bases, the J end lost 5 bases, and 14 bases lay between the germline ends. Germline V CDR1 and CDR2: MGHRA, YSYEKL. The CDR3 loop spans 15 amino acids. The CDR3 sequence: CASSQDQGRGHEQYF. CDR3 bases: TGCGCCAGCAGCCAAGACCAAGGCAGGGGCCACGAGCAGTACTTC.

The rearrangement uses TRBV5-6 and TRBJ2-7; D is undetermined. The germline gives CDR1 SGHDT, CDR2 YYEEEE. With 4 bases removed from V and 2 bases from J, the gap between germline ends came to 7 bases. The CDR3 runs 12 residues. CDR3 sequence (DNA): TGTGCCAGCAGCGGCAGGACCTACGAGCAGTACTTC. It encodes CASSGRTYEQYF.

CDR3: CASSFPPPSYEQYF. The CDR3 bases are TGTGCCAGCAGCTTTCCCCCCCCTTCCTACGAGCAGTACTTC. The rearrangement links TRBV5-4 to TRBJ2-7, with D unresolved. The germline gives CDR1 SGHNT, CDR2 YYREEE (reference sequence). Trimming took 2 bases from V and 1 from J, leaving 10 bases between them. The CDR3 extends over 14 amino acids.

The chain carries TRBV27 and TRBJ2-7; 8 nucleotides match TRBD2. This CDR3 has 16 residues. After removal of 5 bases from V and 4 bases from J, the junction contained 13 bases not matched to a gene. The V gene's germline CDR1 is MNHEY and CDR2 SMNVEV (reference sequence). The CDR3 bases are TGTGCCAGCAGTCCTTCGCTAGCGGGCCATGGGTACGAGCAGTACTTC. It yields the protein CASSPSLAGHGYEQYF.

This chain connects TRBV10-3 to TRBJ1-1; no firm D call. The V gene lost 3 bases and the J gene lost 7 bases, with 9 bases spanning the gap. The CDR3 length is 12 residues. The germline gives CDR1 ENHRY, CDR2 SYGVKD. The CDR3 loop reads CAISDPPGEAFF. CDR3 sequence (DNA): TGTGCCATCAGTGACCCCCCTGGTGAAGCTTTCTTT.

The chain carries TRBV5-4 and TRBJ1-1; D gene unclear. The CDR3 contains 17 residues. The germline V gene encodes CDR1 SGHNT and CDR2 YYREEE (reference sequence). Trimming stripped 1 base from V and 0 bases from J, with 16 bases between. The CDR3 region has the DNA TGTGCCAGCAGCTTGACAATCTCGCTAACCATGAACACTGAAGCTTTCTTT. Its protein is CASSLTISLTMNTEAFF.

This chain links TRBV2 with TRBJ1-1; the D gene is possibly TRBD1 (6 bases). The CDR3 is made up of 15 amino acids. Trimming removed 6 bases at V and 0 bases at J, with 14 bases between. CDR1 and CDR2 (germline): SNHLY, FYNNEI. CDR3 sequence (DNA): TGTGCCAGCAGCAGGACAGCCCTCGTGAACACTGAAGCTTTCTTT. Amino acid sequence: CASSRTALVNTEAFF.

This chain uses TRBV23-1 with TRBJ1-2; the D gene is possibly TRBD1 (6 bases). TRBV23-1 is annotated as an ORF whose role is uncertain. The CDR3 sequence is 13 residues long. The germline V and J ends were trimmed by 3 bases and 3 bases, with 8 bases remaining between them. The CDR3 loop reads CASSQGAHYGYTF. The CDR3 region has the DNA TGCGCCAGCAGTCAGGGGGCCCACTATGGCTACACCTTC.

The rearrangement joins TRBV6-5 to TRBJ2-7; perhaps TRBD2 as D (6 bases). V was cut by 6 bases and J by 3 bases, with 12 bases left in between. Germline lookup yields CDR1 MNHEY and CDR2 SVGAGI. The CDR3 is 13 residues long. The DNA of the CDR3 is TGTGCCAGCAGCCACCTCGGGGGCTACGAGCAGTACTTC. Amino acids: CASSHLGGYEQYF.

In the case of this clone: Other DNA sequences in this sample translate to the same CDR3. This chain joins TRBV7-2 and TRBJ2-5, with D possibly TRBD2 on 5 matching bases. From germline, CDR1 is SGHTA and CDR2 FQGNSA. Trimming stripped 2 bases from V and 4 bases from J, with 8 bases between. This CDR3 spans 13 amino acids. For the CDR3, the DNA is TGTGCCAGCAGCTTACGGGGTCCAGAGACCCAGTACTTC. Amino acids: CASSLRGPETQYF. Supplemented by reference TRBV7-2 and TRBJ2-5, the full variable domain reads GAGVSQSPSNKVTEKGKDVELRCDPISGHTALYWYRQSLGQGLEFLIYFQGNSAPDKSGLPSDRFSAERTGGSVSTLTIQRTQQEDSAVYLCASSLRGPETQYFGPGTRLLVL.

This chain uses TRBV30 with TRBJ1-2, with 12 bases identical to TRBD1. Germline CDR1 GTSNPN, CDR2 SVGIG (reference sequence). The CDR3 sequence is 16 residues long. Germline trimming cut 5 bases from V and 5 bases from J; bases unmatched to any gene: 12. The CDR3 reads CAWLGTGGYGLYGYTF. The CDR3 nucleotides read TGTGCCTGGTTGGGGACAGGGGGCTACGGCCTTTATGGCTACACCTTC.